The clone carrying this TCR beta chain was seen only a few times. Its antigen is undetermined. This sample stems from a study of T cells in Graves' hyperthyroidism and ophthalmopathy. Study-level results: A 13 V-J signature model discriminated ophthalmopathy versus stable hyperthyroidism.

Amplified TCR beta CDR3 regions derived from RNA transcripts. In the first-round RT-PCR of the TCR CDR3, the HTBI primer set was used. TCRdb called the multiplex PCR reads again in MiXCR, with one record for every CDR3 protein. This sample has about 500,000 distinct CDR3 sequences; around 14% occur once, and the top ten carry 15% to 20%. The hyperthyroidism was newly diagnosed and had lasted under 2 months; the patients were aged 18 to 65. CDR3 length: 14 amino acids. The J segment lost 5 bases and the V segment lost 3 bases, leaving 5 bases of the junction unmatched. Germline V gene sequence: CDR1 MGHDK, CDR2 SYGVNS.

The receptor's source is a woman between 18 and 29 years old with Graves' hyperthyroidism. This chain connects TRBV25-1 to TRBJ1-2; 8 nucleotides line up with TRBD1. Sequencing was carried out using blood. For the CDR3, the DNA is TGTGCCAGCAGTGATCCCGGGACAGGATATGGCTACACCTTC. Translated: CASSDPGTGYGYTF.